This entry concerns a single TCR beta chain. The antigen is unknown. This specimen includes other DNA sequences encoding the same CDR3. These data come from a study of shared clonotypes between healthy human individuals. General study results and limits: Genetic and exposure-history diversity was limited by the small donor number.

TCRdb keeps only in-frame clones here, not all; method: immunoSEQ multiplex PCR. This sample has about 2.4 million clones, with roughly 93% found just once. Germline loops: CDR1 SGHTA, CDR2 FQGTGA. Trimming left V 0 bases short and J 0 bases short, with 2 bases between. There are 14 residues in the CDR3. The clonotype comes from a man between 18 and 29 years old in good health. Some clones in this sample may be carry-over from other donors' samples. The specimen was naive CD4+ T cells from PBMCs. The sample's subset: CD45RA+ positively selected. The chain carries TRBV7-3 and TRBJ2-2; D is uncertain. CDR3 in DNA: TGTGCCAGCAGCTTAACCTCGAACACCGGGGAGCTGTTTTTT. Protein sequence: CASSLTSNTGELFF.